This T cell receptor (beta chain) is from a study of shared clonotypes between healthy human individuals. Whole-study context: Donors had three CD4 naive, three CD4 memory, two CD8 naive and one CD8 memory plate apiece.

Nashville, Tennessee was home to all donors, who were Caucasian adults. The germline gives CDR1 SEHNR, CDR2 FQNEAQ (reference sequence). The ends lost 1 base at V and 5 bases at J; junction bases unmatched: 5. The CDR3 runs to 15 residues. Authors' data handling: Junction-only immunoSEQ data arrived without quality scores, meaning filtering differed. Data came from immunoSEQ multiplex PCR; TCRdb stores just in-frame clones and leaves some out. The DNA gave D and trimming, while V, J and clone size come from that table. This table holds some 2,500,000 clones, over 85% found once. The J gene is TRBJ2-1, the V gene TRBV7-9; 7 nucleotides line up with TRBD2. Specimen: naive CD4+ T cells from PBMCs. Subset: CD45RA+ positively selected. The receptor comes from a man between 18 and 35 years old in good health. Some clones in this sample may be carry-over from other donors' samples. The CDR3 DNA reads TGTGCCAGCAGCTTAGTTGCGGGAGTACACAATGAGCAGTTCTTC. Protein sequence: CASSLVAGVHNEQFF.